The sequence of this T cell receptor (beta chain) was determined in a study of control samples from healthy donors and cancer patients. The repertoire was sequenced with immunoSEQ multiplex PCR; TCRdb's copy has only in-frame clones and lacks some. The sample has 140,000 or so clones, more than 90% seen once. Trimming removed 5 bases from V and 3 bases from J, with 20 bases in between. Germline V gives CDR1 SEHNR, CDR2 FQNEAQ (reference sequence). The CDR3 loop spans 16 amino acids. This TCR derives from a man aged 30 to 39 in good health. Source material: blood. The gene calls are TRBV7-9 and TRBJ2-7; D possibly corresponds to TRBD1 (6 bases). CDR3 sequence (DNA): TGTGCCAGCAGCCTTAGTACAGGGATTTCGGGCTACGAGCAGTACTTC. Residues: CASSLSTGISGYEQYF.